This TCR beta chain was observed in a study of T-cell memory formation after mild COVID-19. Study-level information: TCR clustering was largely donor specific.

The study, taken as a whole, reports: Memory cells collected pre-infection included some clones that later responded, suggesting cross-reactive memory joined. Mainly CM and EM harbored the contracting CD4+ clones; mainly EMRA harbored the CD8+ ones.

This CDR3 has 15 residues. Trimming pared 4 bases from V and 2 bases from J, leaving 12 bases between. The germline V gene encodes CDR1 SNHLY and CDR2 FYNNEI. 5'RACE primed at constant segments yielded TCR alpha and TCR beta cDNA libraries bearing sample barcodes and UMIs. TCRdb re-analysed the 5' RACE reads in MiXCR, keeping a single row per CDR3 protein. There are a few hundred thousand distinct CDR3 sequences in the sample; under 25% occur only once, and about 12% lies in the top ten. Regarding this clonotype: Its specificity is not known.

The chain carries TRBV2 and TRBJ2-1; a possible D gene is TRBD2 (6 bases). Sequencing was performed on PBMCs or a T cell subset sorted from them (not recorded which). The receptor was derived from an adult woman who had mild COVID-19 (a few samples of this study predate the infection). Cell type and time point are not known. CDR3 region: CASSARGRPYNEQFF. CDR3 coding DNA: TGTGCCAGCAGTGCCCGGGGGAGGCCCTACAATGAGCAGTTCTTC.